These T cell receptor beta chains were read from a single sample in a study of blood T cell repertoires in COVID-19. The repertoire was sequenced with immunoSEQ multiplex PCR; TCRdb's copy has only in-frame clones and lacks some. The sample yields 250,000 to 300,000 clones, roughly 88% seen once. Sequenced: peripheral blood. These receptors all stem from a woman aged 25 to 39 who had recovered from COVID-19. Both conserved end residues are part of each CDR3. A D gene is named only where the DNA matches it firmly. A clone size is listed for some rows: how often the clone was seen (once, few, many), or a class if it is expanded.

V	size	J	D	CDR3	DNA
TRBV28	.	TRBJ1-1	.	CASTQPSDREAFF	TGTGCCAGCACCCAGCCCTCTGACAGGGAAGCTTTCTTT
TRBV12-3/TRBV12-4	.	TRBJ2-1	TRBD1	CASRQGALDEQFF	TGTGCCAGTCGACAGGGGGCGTTGGATGAGCAGTTCTTC
TRBV6-5	.	TRBJ2-1	TRBD1	CASSYQGANEQFF	TGTGCCAGCAGTTACCAGGGGGCAAATGAGCAGTTCTTC
TRBV5-6	.	TRBJ1-1	TRBD1	CASSPQGFSTEAFF	TGTGCCAGCAGTCCACAGGGGTTTAGCACTGAAGCTTTCTTT
TRBV11-1	.	TRBJ2-2	.	CASSATSPTGELFF	TGTGCCAGCAGCGCCACTAGCCCCACCGGGGAGCTGTTTTTT
TRBV11-3	.	TRBJ2-7	TRBD2	CASSYSSGGNYEQYF	TGTGCCAGCAGCTATTCTAGCGGGGGGAACTACGAGCAGTACTTC
TRBV3-1/TRBV3-2	.	TRBJ2-3	TRBD2	CASSQDPPGGGTDTQYF	TGTGCCAGCAGCCAAGATCCTCCGGGAGGGGGCACAGATACGCAGTATTTT
TRBV9	.	TRBJ1-4	.	CASSVGPTAGEKLFF	TGTGCCAGCAGCGTAGGGCCGACTGCGGGTGAAAAACTGTTTTTT
TRBV28	.	TRBJ1-1	.	CASSLLSGANTEAFF	TGTGCCAGCAGTTTATTATCAGGGGCGAACACTGAAGCTTTCTTT
TRBV7-9	.	TRBJ1-4	TRBD1	CASSPWDRFKLNNEKLFF	TGTGCCAGCAGCCCGTGGGACAGGTTCAAATTAAATAATGAAAAACTGTTTTTT
TRBV6-5	.	TRBJ2-5	.	CASSPGHRIEETQYF	TGTGCCAGCAGCCCGGGACATAGGATCGAAGAGACCCAGTACTTC
TRBV6-1	.	TRBJ1-1	.	CASSEQRGVGTEAFF	TGTGCCAGCAGTGAACAGCGGGGGGTTGGCACTGAAGCTTTCTTT
TRBV5-1	.	TRBJ1-4	TRBD1	CASSGGQGAGEKLFF	TGCGCCAGCAGCGGGGGACAGGGGGCCGGGGAAAAACTGTTTTTT
TRBV6-5	.	TRBJ1-1	.	CASIPRENTEAFF	TGTGCCAGCATCCCCCGGGAGAACACTGAAGCTTTCTTT
TRBV30	once	TRBJ1-2	TRBD1	CAWSLGQGLSSGDTF	TGTGCCTGGAGTTTGGGACAGGGACTTTCGAGCGGGGACACCTTC
TRBV5-4	.	TRBJ1-6	.	CASSLGGGLNSPLHF	TGTGCCAGCAGCTTGGGGGGGGGACTGAATTCACCCCTCCACTTT
TRBV7-2	.	TRBJ1-1	TRBD1	CASSTTGVTEAFF	TGTGCCAGCAGCACGACAGGGGTCACTGAAGCTTTCTTT
TRBV2	.	TRBJ2-7	.	CASRGLTGSYEQYF	TGTGCCAGCAGGGGATTGACAGGCTCCTACGAGCAGTACTTC
TRBV9	.	TRBJ2-7	TRBD1	CASSPRSGTGSEQYF	TGTGCCAGCAGCCCAAGATCCGGGACAGGGAGCGAGCAGTACTTC
TRBV7-3	once	TRBJ2-3	TRBD1	CASTATGMTDTQYF	TGTGCCAGCACCGCGACAGGGATGACAGATACGCAGTATTTT
TRBV2	once	TRBJ1-1	.	CASSESRAAAFF	TGTGCCAGCAGTGAAAGCAGGGCTGCAGCTTTCTTT
TRBV6-5	.	TRBJ2-4	.	CASSYSSEGNIQYF	TGTGCCAGCAGTTACTCGTCGGAGGGAAACATTCAGTACTTC
TRBV3-1/TRBV3-2	.	TRBJ2-7	TRBD1	CASSRGQSSYEQYF	TGTGCCAGCAGCCGGGGACAGTCCTCCTACGAGCAGTACTTC
TRBV29-1	.	TRBJ2-1	.	CSADSSLNEQFF	TGCAGCGCCGACAGTAGTCTTAATGAGCAGTTCTTC
TRBV15	.	TRBJ2-1	.	CATSRDGRRTYNEQFF	TGTGCCACCAGCAGAGATGGGCGGAGGACCTACAATGAGCAGTTCTTC
TRBV28	.	TRBJ1-6	.	CASSLGAGEKPLHF	TGTGCCAGCAGTTTAGGGGCAGGGGAGAAACCCCTCCACTTT
TRBV4-3	.	TRBJ2-1	.	CASSQELGVFDNEQFF	TGCGCCAGCAGCCAAGAACTCGGTGTGTTTGACAATGAGCAGTTCTTC
TRBV28	.	TRBJ2-1	.	CASRNTGKSYNEQFF	TGTGCCAGCAGAAATACAGGGAAGTCCTACAATGAGCAGTTCTTC
TRBV28	.	TRBJ2-7	.	CASNTNSGLSGEQYF	TGTGCCAGCAACACTAACTCTGGGTTGTCGGGCGAGCAGTACTTC
TRBV7-2	once	TRBJ2-3	TRBD2	CASSTTSGARTDTQYF	TGTGCCAGCAGCACGACTAGCGGGGCCCGCACAGATACGCAGTATTTT
TRBV27	once	TRBJ2-2	.	CASKWQGSTGELFF	TGTGCCAGCAAATGGCAGGGTAGCACCGGGGAGCTGTTTTTT
TRBV28	.	TRBJ1-2	TRBD1	CASSTQDRLANYGYTF	TGTGCCAGCAGTACCCAGGACAGGTTAGCTAACTATGGCTACACCTTC
TRBV7-3	few	TRBJ2-2	TRBD1	CASSNIPPTGASAGTGELFF	TGTGCCAGCAGCAATATCCCCCCTACAGGGGCCTCAGCAGGGACCGGGGAGCTGTTTTTT
TRBV5-1	.	TRBJ2-2	TRBD2	CASSPGTIIGGELFF	TGCGCCAGCAGCCCCGGGACTATAATAGGAGGGGAGCTGTTTTTT
TRBV5-8	once	TRBJ2-2	.	CASSLVRELFF	TGTGCCAGCAGCTTGGTCAGGGAGCTGTTTTTT
TRBV29-1	.	TRBJ2-1	TRBD2	CSVNARAQSGGASEQFF	TGCAGCGTTAATGCCCGTGCGCAGAGCGGGGGGGCCAGTGAGCAGTTCTTC
TRBV19	.	TRBJ2-4	TRBD1	CASSIGSSWGQKNIQYF	TGTGCCAGTAGTATAGGGAGTTCATGGGGACAGAAAAACATTCAGTACTTC
TRBV28	.	TRBJ2-1	.	CASSPSGGLSSYNEQFF	TGTGCCAGCAGTCCCTCCGGGGGACTTAGCTCCTACAATGAGCAGTTCTTC
TRBV7-9	.	TRBJ1-2	TRBD1	CASSPGTGFLPADF	TGTGCCAGCAGCCCCGGGACAGGCTTCCTCCCTGCGGACTTC
TRBV7-2	.	TRBJ1-2	.	CASTPSPTNYGYTF	TGTGCCAGCACCCCGAGCCCTACTAACTATGGCTACACCTTC
TRBV5-1	.	TRBJ1-3	TRBD1	CASSSGTGVGYTIYF	TGCGCCAGCAGCTCCGGGACAGGGGTAGGGTACACCATATATTTT
TRBV6-1	.	TRBJ1-5	TRBD1	CASSDRQGARQPQHF	TGTGCCAGCAGTGACAGACAGGGTGCGAGACAGCCCCAGCATTTT
TRBV7-8	.	TRBJ1-1	.	CASSRGQNTEAFF	TGTGCCAGCAGCCGAGGACAGAACACTGAAGCTTTCTTT
TRBV6-4	many	TRBJ2-3	TRBD2	CASSDSLAGDTDTQYF	TGTGCCAGCAGTGACTCTCTAGCGGGGGACACAGATACGCAGTATTTT
TRBV29-1	.	TRBJ1-2	TRBD1	CSCETGGSLPSF	TGCAGCTGTGAAACAGGGGGGTCCCTCCCATCCTTC
TRBV7-2	.	TRBJ1-5	TRBD1	CASSLNRGGQPQHF	TGTGCCAGCAGCTTAAACAGGGGCGGTCAGCCCCAGCATTTT
TRBV2	.	TRBJ1-1	.	CASSEEAGVTEAFF	TGTGCCAGCAGTGAAGAGGCGGGAGTCACTGAAGCTTTCTTT
TRBV28	.	TRBJ1-4	TRBD1	CASGPRDREKKLFF	TGTGCCAGCGGTCCCCGGGACAGGGAGAAAAAACTGTTTTTT
TRBV2	.	TRBJ2-6	.	CASRVTGSGANVLTF	TGTGCCAGCAGAGTAACAGGCTCTGGGGCCAACGTCCTGACTTTC
TRBV5-1	.	TRBJ1-5	.	CASGDSNQPQHF	TGCGCCAGCGGCGACAGTAATCAGCCCCAGCATTTT